This T cell receptor (beta chain) derives from a study of T cell changes during pregnancy in multiple sclerosis. This CDR3 region has 15 residues. Germline V gene sequence: CDR1 SNHLY, CDR2 FYNNEI. The data were produced by immunoSEQ multiplex PCR, yet TCRdb's version contains in-frame clones alone and is incomplete. The sample holds 40,000 to 65,000 clones, almost 95% seen once. Comments on this clone: Its ends do not fully match the called genes, so a read error is possible.

The clonotype originates from a female donor with multiple sclerosis, enrolled in a pregnancy study. The sequences come from CD4+ T cells from peripheral blood mononuclear cells, collected in the third trimester of pregnancy. V gene TRBV2 combines with J gene TRBJ2-1; TRBD2 agrees at 10 bases. CDR3 DNA sequence: TGTGCCAGCTCGGGGCTAGCGGGAGAGGGGACAAAGGCTGTCTTC. It is translated as CASSGLAGEGTKAVF.